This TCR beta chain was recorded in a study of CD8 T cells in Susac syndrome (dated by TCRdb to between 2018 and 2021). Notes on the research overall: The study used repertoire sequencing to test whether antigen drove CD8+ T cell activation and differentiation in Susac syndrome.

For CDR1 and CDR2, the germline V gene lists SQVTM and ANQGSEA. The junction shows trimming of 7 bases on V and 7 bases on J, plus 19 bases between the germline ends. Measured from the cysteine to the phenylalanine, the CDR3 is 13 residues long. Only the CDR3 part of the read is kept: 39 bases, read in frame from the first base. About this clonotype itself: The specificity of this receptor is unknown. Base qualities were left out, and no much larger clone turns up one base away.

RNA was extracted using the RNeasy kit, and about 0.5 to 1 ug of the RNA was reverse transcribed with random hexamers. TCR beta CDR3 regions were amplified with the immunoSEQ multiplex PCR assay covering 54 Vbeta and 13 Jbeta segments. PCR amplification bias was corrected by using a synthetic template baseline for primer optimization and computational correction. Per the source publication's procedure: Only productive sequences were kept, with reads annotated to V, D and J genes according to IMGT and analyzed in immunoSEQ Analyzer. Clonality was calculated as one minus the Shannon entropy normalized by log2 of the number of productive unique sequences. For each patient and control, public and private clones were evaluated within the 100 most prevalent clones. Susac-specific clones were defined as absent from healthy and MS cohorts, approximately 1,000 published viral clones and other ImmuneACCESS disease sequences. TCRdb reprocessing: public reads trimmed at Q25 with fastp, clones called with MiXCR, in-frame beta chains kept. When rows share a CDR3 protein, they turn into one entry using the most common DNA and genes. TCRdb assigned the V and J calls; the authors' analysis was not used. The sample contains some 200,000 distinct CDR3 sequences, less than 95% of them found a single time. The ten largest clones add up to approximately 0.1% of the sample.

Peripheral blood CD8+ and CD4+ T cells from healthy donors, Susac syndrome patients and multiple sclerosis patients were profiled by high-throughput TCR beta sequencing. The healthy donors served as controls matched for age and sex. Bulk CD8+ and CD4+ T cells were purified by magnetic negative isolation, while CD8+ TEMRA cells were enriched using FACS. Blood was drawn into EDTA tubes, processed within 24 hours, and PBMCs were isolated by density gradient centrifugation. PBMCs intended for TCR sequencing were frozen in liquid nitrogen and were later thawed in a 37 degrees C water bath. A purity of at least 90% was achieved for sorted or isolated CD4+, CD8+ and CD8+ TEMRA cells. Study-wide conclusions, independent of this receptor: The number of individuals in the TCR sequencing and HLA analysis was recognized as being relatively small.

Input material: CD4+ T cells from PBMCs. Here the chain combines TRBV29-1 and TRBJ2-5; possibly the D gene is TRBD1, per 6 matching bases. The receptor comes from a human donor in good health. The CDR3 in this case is CSGWDITGRTQYF. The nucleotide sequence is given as TGCAGCGGGTGGGACATTACGGGGAGGACCCAGTACTTC.